A single sample gave rise to the 14 T cell receptor beta chains below, sequenced in a study of blood T cell repertoires in COVID-19. Assay used: immunoSEQ multiplex PCR; TCRdb lists only in-frame clones, some missing. This sample has over 300,000 clones, with about 82% found just once. Input material: peripheral blood. The receptors were sampled from a woman aged 50 to 60 with acute or convalescent COVID-19.

The chain uses TRBV5-4 and TRBJ1-6, with TRBD1 matching over 7 bases. Trimming removed 6 bases from V and 8 bases from J; junction bases left unmatched: 11. Germline V CDR1 and CDR2: SGHNT, YYREEE (reference sequence). This CDR3 has 15 residues. CDR3 in amino acids: CASTPGGRWDSPLHF. CDR3 DNA sequence: TGTGCCAGCACCCCAGGGGGACGGTGGGATTCACCCCTCCACTTT.

The CDR3 loop reads CSAQDPTDTQYF. The CDR3 region has the DNA TGCAGCGCACAGGACCCGACAGATACGCAGTATTTT. The chain has TRBV29-1 and TRBJ2-3, with a weak D call TRBD1 (5 bases). The CDR3 totals 12 residues. Trimming took 7 bases from V and 3 from J, leaving 11 bases between them. Germline assignment: CDR1 SQVTM and CDR2 ANQGSEA.

The J gene is TRBJ2-1, the V gene TRBV2; 10 bases align to TRBD2. Germline assignment: CDR1 SNHLY and CDR2 FYNNEI. The CDR3 consists of 15 residues. The V gene end was trimmed by 4 bases and the J gene end by 4 bases; junction bases not matched to a gene: 4. The CDR3 reads CASSGLAGGYNEQFF. CDR3 nucleotide sequence: TGTGCCAGCAGTGGTTTAGCGGGAGGTTACAATGAGCAGTTCTTC.

The J gene is TRBJ2-1, the V gene TRBV23-1; no definite D call. TRBV23-1 is an open reading frame whose function is uncertain. Trimming stripped 10 bases from V and 4 bases from J, with 17 bases between. The length of the CDR3 is 14 residues. The CDR3 protein is CANHYRSLYNEQFF. CDR3 bases: TGCGCCAACCATTACCGGAGTCTTTACAATGAGCAGTTCTTC.

In nucleotides, the CDR3 is TGCGCCAGCAGCTTGGGGGGGACAGGGACGTCCGAGCAGTACTTC. Translating gives CASSLGGTGTSEQYF. This chain connects TRBV5-1 to TRBJ2-7; 9 nucleotides match TRBD1. V was clipped by 0 bases and J by 6 bases; unmatched bases: 7. Germline loops: CDR1 SGHRS, CDR2 YFSETQ. This CDR3 is 15 amino acids long.

V gene TRBV2 combines with J gene TRBJ1-6; 7 bases map to TRBD1. With V trimmed by 8 bases and J by 11 bases, 9 bases remained unmatched. This CDR3 region has 13 residues. The germline gives CDR1 SNHLY, CDR2 FYNNEI. In DNA form, the CDR3 reads TGTGCCAGCGGAACAGGGGTTGCGGCACCCCTCCACTTT. This sequence encodes CASGTGVAAPLHF.

V gene TRBV7-3 combines with J gene TRBJ2-5; 7 nucleotides line up with TRBD1. Trimming at V came to 5 bases and at J to 3 bases, leaving 9 bases not matched to a gene. The CDR3 runs 15 residues. CDR1 SGHTA and CDR2 FQGTGA come from the germline V gene. CDR3 DNA sequence: TGTGCCAGCAGCCCCGGGACAGCGACTGAAGAGACCCAGTACTTC. Translated, it gives CASSPGTATEETQYF.

The chain joins TRBV5-1 to TRBJ2-1, with D unresolved. Germline lookup yields CDR1 SGHRS and CDR2 YFSETQ. This CDR3 is built from 16 residues. Trimming stripped 4 bases from V and 0 bases from J, with 14 bases between. CDR3 DNA sequence: TGCGCCAGCAGCAAAGGAGTCAGTGACTCCTACAATGAGCAGTTCTTC. Translating gives CASSKGVSDSYNEQFF.

The V call is TRBV29-1, the J call TRBJ2-7; no firm D call. Trimming left V 5 bases short and J 6 bases short, with 14 bases between. CDR1 and CDR2 (germline): SQVTM, ANQGSEA. This CDR3 is built from 12 residues. CDR3 residues: CSVTGWATEQYF. The CDR3 DNA follows: TGCAGCGTTACCGGATGGGCTACCGAGCAGTACTTC.

There are a few counts of this clone. This chain connects TRBV4-2 to TRBJ2-3; the D gene is possibly TRBD2 (6 bases). V lost 1 base and J lost 2, with 13 bases in between. Germline CDR1 is LGHNA and CDR2 is YNFKEQ. The CDR3 runs to 16 residues. The CDR3 nucleotides are TGTGCCAGCAGCCAAGTTATGGGGAGGAACACAGATACGCAGTATTTT. Residues: CASSQVMGRNTDTQYF.

The chain recombines TRBV10-3 with TRBJ2-1; no clear D. The CDR3 contains 16 residues. V was pared by 3 bases and J by 0 bases, with 12 bases between. Germline CDR1 reads ENHRY; CDR2 reads SYGVKD. CDR3 sequence reads: CAISDKAESSYNEQFF. As DNA, the CDR3 is TGTGCCATCAGTGATAAGGCGGAGAGCTCCTACAATGAGCAGTTCTTC.

The chain employs TRBV6-2 or TRBV6-3 and TRBJ1-5; 10 bases align to TRBD1. CDR3 length: 12 amino acids. CDR1 and CDR2 (germline): MNHEY, SVGEGT. V shed 5 bases and J 10 bases; nucleotides not matched to a gene: 2. CDR3 nucleotides: TGTGCCAGCAGTCGACAGGGGGCACCCCAGCATTTT. Translation: CASSRQGAPQHF.

The rearrangement links TRBV9 to TRBJ1-2; TRBD1 is a possible D gene (5 bases). The ends were cut back, 2 bases at V and 0 bases at J, with 11 bases in the middle. Germline V gene sequence: CDR1 SGDLS, CDR2 YYNGEE. The length of the CDR3 is 15 residues. Written as DNA, the CDR3 is TGTGCCAGCAGCGTCGGCGGGACCGCTAACTATGGCTACACCTTC. It yields the protein CASSVGGTANYGYTF.

The chain employs TRBV4-3 and TRBJ2-1, with D possibly TRBD1 on 5 matching bases. V lost 0 bases and J 4 bases, leaving 10 bases between the germline ends. The CDR3 contains 15 residues. Germline loops: CDR1 LGHNA, CDR2 YSLEER. CDR3 protein: CASSQDLQVYNEQFF. The DNA of the CDR3 is TGCGCCAGCAGCCAAGATCTACAGGTTTACAATGAGCAGTTCTTC.